This note documents a single T cell receptor (beta chain) sequence. Its antigen remains unidentified. The data are from a study of T cell responses to AZD1222 COVID-19 vaccine. Findings and limits, study-wide: None of the repertoires were sampled until the peak T cell response had passed. The sample set comprised mostly white British donors with more females, and clonal diversity was possibly underestimated. Unmutated variant regions are reportedly targeted by nearly half of spike-specific TCRs.

CDR1 and CDR2 from the germline V gene are SGHTA and FQGTGA. The CDR3 spans 13 residues. V dropped 1 base and J dropped 5 bases, with 5 bases sitting between them. Some clones are missing from TCRdb's copy, which holds only in-frame ones; the method was immunoSEQ multiplex PCR. This table has approximately 150,000 clones, approximately 91% appearing once. Second-dose recipients at about 4 or about 12 weeks were treated as one pooled group. Sequencing used peripheral blood, obtained 28 days after the second AZD1222 dose. The rearrangement links TRBV7-3 to TRBJ2-2; unclear D gene. This sequence originates from an adult who received the AZD1222 COVID-19 vaccine. CDR3 sequence (DNA): TGTGCCAGCAGCTTAAGCCCAACCGGGGAGCTGTTTTTT. Translated, it gives CASSLSPTGELFF.